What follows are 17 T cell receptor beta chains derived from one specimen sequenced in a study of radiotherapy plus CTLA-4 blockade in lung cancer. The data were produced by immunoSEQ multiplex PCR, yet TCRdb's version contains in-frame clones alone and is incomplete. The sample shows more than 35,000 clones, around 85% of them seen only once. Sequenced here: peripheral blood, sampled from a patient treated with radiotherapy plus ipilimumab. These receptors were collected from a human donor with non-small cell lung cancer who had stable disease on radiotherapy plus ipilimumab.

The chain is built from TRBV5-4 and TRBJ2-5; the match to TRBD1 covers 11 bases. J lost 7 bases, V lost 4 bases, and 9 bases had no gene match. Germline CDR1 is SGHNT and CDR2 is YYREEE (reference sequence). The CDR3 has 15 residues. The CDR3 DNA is TGTGCCAGCAGCGTGAGGACAGGGGGCGGAGGGACCCAGTACTTC. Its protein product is CASSVRTGGGGTQYF. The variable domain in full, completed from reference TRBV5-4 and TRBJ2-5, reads ETGVTQSPTHLIKTRGQQVTLRCSSQSGHNTVSWYQQALGQGPQFIFQYYREEENGRGNFPPRFSGLQFPNYSSELNVNALELDDSALYLCASSVRTGGGGTQYFGPGTRLLVL.

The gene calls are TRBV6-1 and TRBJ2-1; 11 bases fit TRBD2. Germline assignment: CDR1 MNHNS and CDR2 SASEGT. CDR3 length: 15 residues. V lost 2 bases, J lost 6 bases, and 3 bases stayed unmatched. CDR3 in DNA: TGTGCCAGCAGTGAACTCCTAGCGGGAGGCAATGAGCAGTTCTTC. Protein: CASSELLAGGNEQFF.

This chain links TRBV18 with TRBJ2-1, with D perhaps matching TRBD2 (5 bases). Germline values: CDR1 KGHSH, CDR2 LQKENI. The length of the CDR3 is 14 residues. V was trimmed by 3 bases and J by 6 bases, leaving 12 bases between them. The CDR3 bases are TGTGCCAGCTCACCCCGAGGGCTCCTCAATGAGCAGTTCTTC. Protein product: CASSPRGLLNEQFF.

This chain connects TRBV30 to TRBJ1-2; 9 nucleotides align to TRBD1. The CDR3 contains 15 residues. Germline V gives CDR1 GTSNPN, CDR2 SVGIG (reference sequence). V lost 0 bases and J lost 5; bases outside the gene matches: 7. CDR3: CAWSVGQGYVYGYTF. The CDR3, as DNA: TGTGCCTGGAGTGTAGGACAGGGGTATGTGTATGGCTACACCTTC.

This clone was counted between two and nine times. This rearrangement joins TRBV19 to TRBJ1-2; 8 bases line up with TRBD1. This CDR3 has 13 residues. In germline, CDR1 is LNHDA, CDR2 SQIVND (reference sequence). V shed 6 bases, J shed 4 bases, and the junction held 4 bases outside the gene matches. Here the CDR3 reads CASRNTGGYGYTF. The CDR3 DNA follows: TGTGCCAGTAGGAACACAGGGGGCTATGGCTACACCTTC.

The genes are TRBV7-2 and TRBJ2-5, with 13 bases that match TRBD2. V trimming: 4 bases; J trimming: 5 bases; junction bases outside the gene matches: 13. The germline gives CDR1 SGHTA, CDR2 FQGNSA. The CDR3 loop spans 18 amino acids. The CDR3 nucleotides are TGTGCCAGCAGCTCCGGTCGACTAGCGGGAGGAGCGGCGGAGACCCAGTACTTC. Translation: CASSSGRLAGGAAETQYF.

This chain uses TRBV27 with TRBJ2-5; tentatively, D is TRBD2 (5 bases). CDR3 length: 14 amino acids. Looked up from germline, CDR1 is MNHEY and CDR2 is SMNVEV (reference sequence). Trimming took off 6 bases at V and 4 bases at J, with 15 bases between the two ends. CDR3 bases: TGTGCCAGCAGCCAAGCTAGAGGGATAGAGACCCAGTACTTC. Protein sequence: CASSQARGIETQYF.

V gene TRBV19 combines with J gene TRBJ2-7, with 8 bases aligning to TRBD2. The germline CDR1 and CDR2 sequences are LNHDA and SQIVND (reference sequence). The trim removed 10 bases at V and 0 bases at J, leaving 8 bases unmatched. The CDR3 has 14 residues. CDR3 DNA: TGTGCCACCTCTCGGGAGGGCCTCTCCTACGAGCAGTACTTC. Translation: CATSREGLSYEQYF. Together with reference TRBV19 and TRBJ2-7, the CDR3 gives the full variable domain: DGGITQSPKYLFRKEGQNVTLSCEQNLNHDAMYWYRQDPGQGLRLIYYSQIVNDFQKGDIAEGYSVSREKKESFPLTVTSAQKNPTAFYLCATSREGLSYEQYFGPGTRLTVT.

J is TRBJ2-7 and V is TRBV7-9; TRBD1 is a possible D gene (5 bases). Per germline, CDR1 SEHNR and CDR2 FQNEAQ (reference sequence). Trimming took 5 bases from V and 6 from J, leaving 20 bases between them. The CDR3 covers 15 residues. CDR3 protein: CASSTRQLESPEQYF. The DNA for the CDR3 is TGTGCCAGCAGCACAAGACAGTTGGAGTCGCCCGAGCAGTACTTC.

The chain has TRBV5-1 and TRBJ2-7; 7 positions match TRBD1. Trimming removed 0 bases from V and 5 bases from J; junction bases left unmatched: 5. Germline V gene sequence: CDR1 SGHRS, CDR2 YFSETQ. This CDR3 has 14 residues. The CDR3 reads CASSLEGARDEQYF. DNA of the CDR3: TGCGCCAGCAGCTTGGAGGGGGCTCGCGACGAGCAGTACTTC.

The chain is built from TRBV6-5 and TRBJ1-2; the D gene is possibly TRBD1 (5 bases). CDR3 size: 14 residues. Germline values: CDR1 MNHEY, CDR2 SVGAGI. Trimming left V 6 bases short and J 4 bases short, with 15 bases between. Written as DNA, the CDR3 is TGTGCCAGCAGGGACACCGAATTACCCTATGGCTACACCTTC. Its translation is CASRDTELPYGYTF.

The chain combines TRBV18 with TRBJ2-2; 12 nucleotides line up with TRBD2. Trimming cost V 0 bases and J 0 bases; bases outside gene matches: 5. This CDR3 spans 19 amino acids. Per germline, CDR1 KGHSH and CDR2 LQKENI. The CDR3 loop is CASSPPKTSGRTNTGELFF. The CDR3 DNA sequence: TGTGCCAGCTCACCACCGAAAACTAGCGGGAGGACGAACACCGGGGAGCTGTTTTTT.

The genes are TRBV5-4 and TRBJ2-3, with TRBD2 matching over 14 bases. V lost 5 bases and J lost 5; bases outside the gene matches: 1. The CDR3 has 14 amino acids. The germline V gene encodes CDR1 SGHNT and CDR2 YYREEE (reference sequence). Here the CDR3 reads CASRTSGGGDTQYF. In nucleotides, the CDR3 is TGTGCCAGCAGGACTAGCGGGGGGGGAGATACGCAGTATTTT. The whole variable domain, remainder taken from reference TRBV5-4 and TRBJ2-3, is ETGVTQSPTHLIKTRGQQVTLRCSSQSGHNTVSWYQQALGQGPQFIFQYYREEENGRGNFPPRFSGLQFPNYSSELNVNALELDDSALYLCASRTSGGGDTQYFGPGTRLTVL.

The CDR3 nucleotides read TGCGCCAGCAGCTTTGCGGGGACGCACACTGAAGCTTTCTTT. It encodes CASSFAGTHTEAFF. This sequence joins TRBV5-1 and TRBJ1-1; maybe TRBD1 (5 bases). CDR1 is SGHRS and CDR2 is YFSETQ in the germline V gene. This CDR3 is 14 amino acids long. Trimming cost V 2 bases and J 3 bases, with 11 bases left between them. The complete variable domain, with remaining parts taken from reference TRBV5-1 and TRBJ1-1, reads KAGVTQTPRYLIKTRGQQVTLSCSPISGHRSVSWYQQTPGQGLQFLFEYFSETQRNKGNFPGRFSGRQFSNSRSEMNVSTLELGDSALYLCASSFAGTHTEAFFGQGTRLTVV.

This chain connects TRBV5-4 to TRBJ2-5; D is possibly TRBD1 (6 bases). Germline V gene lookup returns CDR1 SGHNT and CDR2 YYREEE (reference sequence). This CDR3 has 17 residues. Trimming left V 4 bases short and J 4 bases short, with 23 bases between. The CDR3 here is CASSLASYTGYGETQYF. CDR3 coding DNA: TGTGCCAGCAGCCTCGCCTCTTACACAGGGTACGGAGAGACCCAGTACTTC.

CDR3 DNA sequence: TGTGCTAGTGGTTTGGTACCCCCATCGGACAGGGGTTGGAACACTGAAGCTTTCTTT. Translating gives CASGLVPPSDRGWNTEAFF. This chain joins TRBV12-5 and TRBJ1-1; 9 nucleotides line up with TRBD1. There are 19 residues in the CDR3. CDR1 is LGHNT, CDR2 FRNRAP, per germline. The V segment lost 0 bases and the J segment 1 base; nucleotides outside the gene matches: 12.

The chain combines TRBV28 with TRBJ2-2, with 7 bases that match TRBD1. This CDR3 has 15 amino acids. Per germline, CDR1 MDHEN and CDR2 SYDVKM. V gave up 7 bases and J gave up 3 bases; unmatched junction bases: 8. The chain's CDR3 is CASKRTGVDTGELFF. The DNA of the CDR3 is TGTGCCAGCAAAAGGACAGGCGTCGACACCGGGGAGCTGTTTTTT.